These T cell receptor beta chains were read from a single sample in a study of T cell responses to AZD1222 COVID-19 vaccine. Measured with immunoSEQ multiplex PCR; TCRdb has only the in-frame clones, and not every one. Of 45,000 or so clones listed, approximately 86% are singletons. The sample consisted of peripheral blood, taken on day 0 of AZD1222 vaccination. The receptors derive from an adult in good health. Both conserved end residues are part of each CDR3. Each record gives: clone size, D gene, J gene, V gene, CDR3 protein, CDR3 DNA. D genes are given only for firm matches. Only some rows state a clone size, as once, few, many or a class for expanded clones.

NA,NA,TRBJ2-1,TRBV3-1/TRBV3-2,CASSTFSSGSNEQFF,TGTGCCAGCAGCACCTTTAGTAGCGGTAGTAATGAGCAGTTCTTC
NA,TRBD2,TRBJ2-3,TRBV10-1,CASSEGTSGRDTQYF,TGCGCCAGCAGTGAGGGGACTAGCGGAAGAGATACGCAGTATTTT
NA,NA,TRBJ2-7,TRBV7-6,CASSLDAGLKYYPGYEQYF,TGTGCCAGCAGCTTAGATGCAGGACTTAAATATTACCCGGGTTACGAGCAGTACTTC
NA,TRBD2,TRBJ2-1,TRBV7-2,CASSFGSSGRLNEQFF,TGTGCCAGCAGCTTTGGCAGTAGCGGGAGGCTCAATGAGCAGTTCTTC
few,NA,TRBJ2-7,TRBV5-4,CASSLWGGTYEQYF,TGTGCCAGCAGCTTATGGGGTGGAACCTACGAGCAGTACTTC
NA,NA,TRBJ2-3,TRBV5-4,CASSLSVDTQYF,TGTGCCAGCAGCTTGTCCGTAGATACGCAGTATTTT
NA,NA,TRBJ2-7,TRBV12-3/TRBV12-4,CASREDGYYEQYF,TGTGCCAGCAGAGAGGACGGATATTACGAGCAGTACTTC
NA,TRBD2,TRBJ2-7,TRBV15,CATSRDGSGGSWRYEQYF,TGTGCCACCAGCAGAGACGGTAGCGGGGGGTCCTGGCGCTACGAGCAGTACTTC
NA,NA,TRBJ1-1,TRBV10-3,CAISGDTSNTEAFF,TGTGCCATCAGTGGGGACACTTCGAACACTGAAGCTTTCTTT
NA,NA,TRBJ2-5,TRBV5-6,CASSFGGRETQYF,TGTGCCAGCAGCTTTGGGGGGAGAGAGACCCAGTACTTC
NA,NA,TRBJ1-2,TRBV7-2,CASSLGWDGYTF,TGTGCCAGCAGCTTAGGGTGGGATGGCTACACCTTC
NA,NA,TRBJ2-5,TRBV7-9,CASSSTRAPKGETQYF,TGTGCCAGCAGCTCGACCCGGGCCCCGAAGGGGGAGACCCAGTACTTC
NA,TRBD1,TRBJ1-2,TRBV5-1,CASSLAGEQGIGGYTF,TGCGCCAGCAGCTTGGCCGGGGAACAGGGGATAGGTGGCTACACCTTC
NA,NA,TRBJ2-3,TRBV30,CAWSVGGTPRHTQYF,TGTGCCTGGAGTGTAGGCGGGACCCCCCGACATACGCAGTATTTT
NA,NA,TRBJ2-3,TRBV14,CASSQRARGLDTQYF,TGTGCCAGCAGCCAACGCGCTCGGGGGTTAGATACGCAGTATTTT
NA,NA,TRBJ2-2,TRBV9,CASSQGRAGELFF,TGTGCCAGCAGCCAGGGGAGGGCCGGGGAGCTGTTTTTT
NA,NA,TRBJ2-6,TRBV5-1,CASSLGWSSGANVLTF,TGCGCCAGCAGCTTGGGGTGGAGCTCTGGGGCCAACGTCCTGACTTTC
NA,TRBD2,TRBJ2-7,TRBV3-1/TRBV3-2,CASSDSGSRAYEQYF,TGTGCCAGCAGTGATAGCGGGAGTAGGGCCTACGAGCAGTACTTC
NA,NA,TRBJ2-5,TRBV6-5,CASSPSGLRETQYF,TGTGCCAGCAGTCCTTCGGGCCTCAGGGAGACCCAGTACTTC
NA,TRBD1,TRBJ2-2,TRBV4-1,CASSQGRRQGADGELFF,TGCGCCAGCAGCCAAGGACGGAGGCAGGGGGCTGACGGGGAGCTGTTTTTT
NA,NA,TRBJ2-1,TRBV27,CASSPGTNNNEQFF,TGTGCCAGCAGTCCCGGGACCAACAACAATGAGCAGTTCTTC
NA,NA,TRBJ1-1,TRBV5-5,CASEGGGYTEAFF,TGTGCCAGCGAAGGCGGGGGCTACACTGAAGCTTTCTTT
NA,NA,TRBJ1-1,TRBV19,CASSMWGAQGNTEAFF,TGTGCCAGTAGTATGTGGGGGGCGCAAGGGAACACTGAAGCTTTCTTT
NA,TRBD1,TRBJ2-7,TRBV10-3,CAISEPWDRGAYEQYF,TGTGCCATCAGTGAACCTTGGGACAGGGGAGCCTACGAGCAGTACTTC
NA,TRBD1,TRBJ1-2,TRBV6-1,CASSDQWTGGFYGYTF,TGTGCCAGCAGTGACCAATGGACAGGGGGCTTCTATGGCTACACCTTC
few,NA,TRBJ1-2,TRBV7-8,CASSAPRVATYYGYTF,TGTGCCAGCAGCGCCCCCCGTGTGGCCACCTACTATGGCTACACCTTC
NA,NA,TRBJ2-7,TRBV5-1,CASSLDGNEQYF,TGCGCCAGCAGCCTCGATGGGAACGAGCAGTACTTC
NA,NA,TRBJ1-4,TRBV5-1,CASSLLRAENEKLFF,TGCGCCAGCAGCTTGTTACGGGCAGAGAATGAAAAACTGTTTTTT
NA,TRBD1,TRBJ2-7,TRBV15,CATSRGQGIEQYF,TGTGCCACCAGCAGAGGACAGGGGATCGAGCAGTACTTC
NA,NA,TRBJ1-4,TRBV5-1,CASSLVGFDEKLFF,TGCGCCAGCAGCTTGGTTGGTTTCGATGAAAAACTGTTTTTT
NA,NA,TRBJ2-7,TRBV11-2,CASSSVARDLWEQYF,TGTGCCAGCAGCTCTGTAGCCAGGGATCTCTGGGAGCAGTACTTC
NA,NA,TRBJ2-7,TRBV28,CASSFWGTYEQYF,TGTGCCAGCAGTTTTTGGGGTACCTACGAGCAGTACTTC
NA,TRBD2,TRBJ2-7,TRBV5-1,CASSFLAESYEQYF,TGCGCCAGCAGCTTTCTAGCGGAGTCCTACGAGCAGTACTTC
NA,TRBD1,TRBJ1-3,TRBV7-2,CASSPDRGGNTIYF,TGTGCCAGCAGCCCCGACAGGGGAGGAAACACCATATATTTT
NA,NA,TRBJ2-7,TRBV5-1,CASSPNPQGSSYEQYF,TGCGCCAGCAGCCCTAATCCGCAGGGGAGCTCCTACGAGCAGTACTTC
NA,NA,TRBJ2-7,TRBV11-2,CASSFGEIGMEQYF,TGTGCCAGCAGCTTCGGTGAAATTGGGATGGAGCAGTACTTC
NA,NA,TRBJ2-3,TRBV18,CASSPGLFPDTQYF,TGTGCCAGCTCACCAGGACTTTTCCCAGATACGCAGTATTTT
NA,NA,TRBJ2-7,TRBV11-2,CASSLGSAPQGTYEQYF,TGTGCCAGCAGCTTAGGGTCTGCCCCCCAGGGAACCTACGAGCAGTACTTC
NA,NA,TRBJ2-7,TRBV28,CASRGQQNSYEQYF,TGTGCCAGCAGAGGCCAACAGAACTCCTACGAGCAGTACTTC
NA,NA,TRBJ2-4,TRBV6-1,CASSEEGATYIQYF,TGTGCCAGCAGTGAGGAGGGGGCTACTTACATTCAGTACTTC
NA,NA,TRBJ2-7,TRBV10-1,CASSETAASTEQYF,TGCGCCAGCAGTGAGACAGCCGCGTCAACCGAGCAGTACTTC
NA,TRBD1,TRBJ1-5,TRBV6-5,CASRYTQGSNQPQHF,TGTGCCAGCAGGTATACACAGGGGAGCAATCAGCCCCAGCATTTT
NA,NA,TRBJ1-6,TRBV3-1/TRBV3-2,CASSQVSSNSPLHF,TGTGCCAGCAGCCAAGTATCATCAAATTCACCCCTCCACTTT
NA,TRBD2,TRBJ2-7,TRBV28,CASSPMWLAGEGEQYF,TGTGCCAGCAGCCCTATGTGGCTAGCGGGAGAGGGGGAGCAGTACTTC
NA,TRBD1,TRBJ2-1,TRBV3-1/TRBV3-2,CASSQEGTGTFDEQFF,TGTGCCAGCAGCCAAGAAGGGACAGGGACTTTCGATGAGCAGTTCTTC
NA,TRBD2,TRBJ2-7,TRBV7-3,CASSSGLAGVGEQYF,TGTGCCAGCAGCTCAGGACTAGCGGGAGTGGGAGAGCAGTACTTC
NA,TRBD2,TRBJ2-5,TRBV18,CASSSRGVQETQYF,TGTGCCAGCTCATCGCGGGGGGTTCAAGAGACCCAGTACTTC
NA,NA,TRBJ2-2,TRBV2,CASSPGRRTGELFF,TGTGCCAGCAGTCCAGGGCGGAGGACCGGGGAGCTGTTTTTT
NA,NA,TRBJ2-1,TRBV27,CASSLQGRATEQFF,TGTGCCAGCAGTTTGCAGGGTAGGGCGACTGAGCAGTTCTTC
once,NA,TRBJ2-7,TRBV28,CASSAPAGLEQYF,TGTGCCAGCAGTGCCCCCGCGGGTCTCGAGCAGTACTTC
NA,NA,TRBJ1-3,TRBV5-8,CASSPGLIFSGNTIYF,TGTGCCAGCAGCCCAGGTCTCATTTTCTCTGGAAACACCATATATTTT
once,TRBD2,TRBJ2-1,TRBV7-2,CASSPMLLSGGYNEQFF,TGTGCCAGCAGCCCGATGTTGTTGAGCGGGGGGTACAATGAGCAGTTCTTC
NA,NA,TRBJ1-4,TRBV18,CASSPSRTNEKLFF,TGTGCCAGCTCACCATCTCGAACTAATGAAAAACTGTTTTTT
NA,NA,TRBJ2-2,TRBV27,CASSPPTGELFF,TGTGCCAGCAGTCCCCCCACCGGGGAGCTGTTTTTT
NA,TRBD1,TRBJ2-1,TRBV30,CAWTIGDRPYNEQFF,TGTGCCTGGACCATAGGGGACAGACCCTACAATGAGCAGTTCTTC